This T cell receptor (beta chain) was sequenced in a study of graft-versus-host responses after intestinal transplantation. Background on the study: Transplant types were multivisceral, liver-intestinal, or isolated intestinal. Induction using anti-thymocyte globulin, followed by tacrolimus and steroids for approximately 3 years, was given to all recipients.

From germline, CDR1 is MNHNS and CDR2 SASEGT. This CDR3 has 13 residues. Deletions cut 7 bases from V and 5 bases from J, with 14 bases between. Measured with immunoSEQ multiplex PCR; TCRdb has only the in-frame clones, and not every one. The sample lists some 76,000 clones, around 87% occurring once. A remark on this clone: What it recognizes is unknown.

Study-wide results and caveats: Circulating GvH clone levels at their peak were associated with HvG declines (early post-transplant). The recipient marrow held GvH clones, and some of them showed up first in ileum or blood.

This sample comprised unstimulated CD8+ T cells sorted from spleen or lymph node cells, obtained before transplant. The source is a human donor who was the organ donor for an intestinal transplant. The chain combines TRBV6-1 with TRBJ2-5, with a tentative D call TRBD2 (7 bases). The CDR3 region has the DNA TGTGCCAGCACCGAACGGGGGGCGGAGACCCAGTACTTC. Translating gives CASTERGAETQYF.